This T cell receptor (beta chain) derives from a study of beta chain features in type 1 diabetes. Turning to this clone: Its antigen remains unidentified.

All of the isolated RNA was reverse transcribed, so expressed TCRB transcripts were sequenced. Produced via immunoSEQ multiplex PCR; TCRdb's table is partial and in-frame only. The data contain some 200,000 clones, 16% of them seen just once; the ten biggest clones take up 0.065% to 0.095%. The study, taken as a whole, reports: A potential influence of HLA type upon TCRB rearrangement remained unresolved herein. Moderate yet significant TCRB CDR3 shortening was seen in Type 1 diabetes patients in all four CD4+ subsets.

This TCR came from a man under 40 with type 1 diabetes. Sequencing used naive CD4+ T cells from blood.

As DNA, the CDR3 is TGTGCCAGCCCTCTCGGGGAGGAGCAGTACTTC. Its protein is CASPLGEEQYF. The rearrangement links TRBV28 to TRBJ2-7; D might be TRBD2 (5 bases). V lost 8 bases to trimming and J lost 7 bases, with 12 bases between them. The CDR3 covers 11 residues. Germline V lookup: CDR1 MDHEN, CDR2 SYDVKM.